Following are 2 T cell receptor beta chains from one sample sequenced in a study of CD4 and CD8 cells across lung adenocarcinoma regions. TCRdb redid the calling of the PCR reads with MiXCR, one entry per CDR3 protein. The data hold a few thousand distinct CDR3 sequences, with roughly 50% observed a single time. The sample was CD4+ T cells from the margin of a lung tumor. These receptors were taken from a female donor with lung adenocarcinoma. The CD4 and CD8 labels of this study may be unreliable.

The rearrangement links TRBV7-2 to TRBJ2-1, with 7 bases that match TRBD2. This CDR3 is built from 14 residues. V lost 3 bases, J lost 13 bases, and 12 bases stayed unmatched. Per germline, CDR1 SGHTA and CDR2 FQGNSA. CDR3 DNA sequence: TGTGCCAGCAGCTTCGGCGGGAGCGGTGAGACCCAGTTCTTC. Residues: CASSFGGSGETQFF.

CDR3 loop: CASSETSGAYNEQFF. The CDR3 DNA follows: TGTGCCAGCAGTGAGACTAGCGGCGCCTACAATGAGCAGTTCTTC. The gene calls are TRBV6-1 and TRBJ2-1; 9 bases fit TRBD2. V lost 3 bases to trimming and J lost 2 bases; unmatched junction nucleotides: 2. This CDR3 comprises 15 residues. Germline V gene sequence: CDR1 MNHNS, CDR2 SASEGT.